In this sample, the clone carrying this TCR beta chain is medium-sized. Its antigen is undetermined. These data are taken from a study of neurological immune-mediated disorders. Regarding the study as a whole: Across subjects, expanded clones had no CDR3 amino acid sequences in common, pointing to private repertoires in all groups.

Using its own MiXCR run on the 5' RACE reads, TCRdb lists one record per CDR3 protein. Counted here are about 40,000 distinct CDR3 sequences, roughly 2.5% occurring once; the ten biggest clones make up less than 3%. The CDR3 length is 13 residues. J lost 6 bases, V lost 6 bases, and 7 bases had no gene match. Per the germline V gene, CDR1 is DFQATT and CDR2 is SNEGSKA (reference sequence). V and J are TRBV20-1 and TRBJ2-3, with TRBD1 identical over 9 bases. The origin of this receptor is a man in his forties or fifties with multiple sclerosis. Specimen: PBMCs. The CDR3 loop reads CSASGTGSDTQYF. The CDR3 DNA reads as TGCAGTGCCTCCGGGACAGGGAGCGATACGCAGTATTTT.